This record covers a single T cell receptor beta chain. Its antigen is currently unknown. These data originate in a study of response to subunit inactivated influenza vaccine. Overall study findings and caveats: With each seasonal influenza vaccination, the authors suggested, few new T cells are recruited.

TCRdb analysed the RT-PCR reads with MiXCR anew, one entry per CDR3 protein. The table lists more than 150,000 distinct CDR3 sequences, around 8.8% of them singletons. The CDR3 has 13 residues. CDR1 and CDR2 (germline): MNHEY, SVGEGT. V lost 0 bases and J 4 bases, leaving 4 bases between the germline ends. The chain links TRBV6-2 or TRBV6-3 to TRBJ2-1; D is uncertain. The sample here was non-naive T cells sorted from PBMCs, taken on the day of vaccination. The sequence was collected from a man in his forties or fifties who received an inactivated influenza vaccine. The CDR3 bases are TGTGCCAGCAGTTACTCGTTTTACAATGAGCAGTTCTTC. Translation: CASSYSFYNEQFF.